Below, one TCR beta chain is given with its context. There is no known antigen for this receptor. Base qualities are not recorded, but no much larger clone differs from it by a single base. This entry is derived from a study of T cells in Graves' hyperthyroidism and ophthalmopathy (dated by TCRdb to about 2019). In terms of the full investigation: Peripheral blood samples were taken at the time of initial diagnosis, prior to any treatment. Once sampling was done, hyperthyroidism patients were given methimazole at a starting dose of 30 mg daily, whereas ophthalmopathy patients were given high-dose intravenous methylprednisolone. TCR V-J signatures able to tell the groups apart were searched for in a discovery cohort of 90 to 100 patients, of whom 43 had Graves' ophthalmopathy and under 65 had stable Graves' hyperthyroidism. An independent validation cohort of around 20 hyperthyroidism patients and over 15 patients who later progressed to ophthalmopathy tested prospective prediction of ophthalmopathy. The paper reports TCR Vbeta CDR3 sequencing of 140 or so peripheral blood samples: 40 to 45 ophthalmopathy, about 75 hyperthyroidism and around 17 progressor patients. The roughly 90 discovery patients were divided at random into training and test sets in a 7:3 ratio. In addition, the study compared T-cell repertoires in thyroid tissue and in blood from several Graves' hyperthyroidism patients.

Points the paper makes about the study in general: In validation, the model predicted progression to ophthalmopathy with roughly 66% sensitivity and roughly 75% specificity, a median of 6.5 months before onset. Sample size was not statistically predetermined, and investigators were not blinded to group allocation. Ophthalmopathy was separated from stable hyperthyroidism by a 13 V-J signature model, with roughly 88% sensitivity and about 81% specificity obtained in cross-validation and 80%/75% obtained in testing. Blood samples also contained most of the expanded thyroid clonotypes (frequency above 0.001), which suggests that blood repertoires may reflect thyroid immune responses.

A patient counted as having stable Graves' hyperthyroidism if no progression to ophthalmopathy occurred over 18 months of follow-up. Hyperthyroidism patients were aged 18 to 65 years and newly diagnosed, with disease duration of less than 2 months. Any patient with an uncontrolled infection, another autoimmune disease, pregnancy or lactation was excluded. Diagnoses were based on clinical symptoms, serum thyroxine and TRAb, thyroid ultrasound and orbital computed tomography. PBMCs were separated from approximately 9.9 ml of fresh peripheral blood using Ficoll-Paque density gradient centrifugation. Total RNA was extracted with Trizol reagent, and quality was checked on an Agilent 2100 Bioanalyzer. CDR3 length: 15 amino acids, cysteine to phenylalanine. CDR3 DNA is the only sequence kept; it has 45 bases, read in frame from the first base. From V the trimming removes 2 bases and from J it removes 6 bases, while the gene matches leave 8 bases of the junction unaccounted for. From the germline V gene (reference sequence), CDR1 is LNHDA and CDR2 is SQIVND.

The TCR beta CDR3 regions were amplified from the RNA transcripts. The TCR CDR3 was subjected to a first round of RT-PCR using the HTBI primer set and the Qiagen OneStep RT-PCR kit. A second multiplex PCR round built the libraries, followed by size selection and purification. Sequencing of the libraries was done on an Illumina HiSeq2000 using paired-end 100 bp reads. The study's processing was this. SOAPnuke was used to process the raw data, throwing out any read that contained adapters or uncalled bases, had a mean Phred below 15, or lacked an exact constant-primer or identifier match. High-quality paired reads were merged with COPE v1.2.5, and unique nucleotide sequences were defined as clonotypes. MiTCR v1.1 was used to align the clonotypes against IMGT TRBV, TRBD and TRBJ reference segments. Analysis was restricted to V-J combinations with a frequency above 0.0001, which covered about 99% of repertoires. A TCS score was defined as the ratio between F50 (clonal expansion) and ExV (chaos), using BLOSUM62-based TCRdist between CDR3 peptides within each V-J. Welch's t-statistics and random forest reduced around 520 V-J features to 10 to 15, which were used in a naive Bayes classifier (R e1071). The Morisita-Horn index was used to measure how similar the thyroid and blood repertoires were. The raw public reads went through TCRdb reprocessing: fastp at Q25, MiXCR clone calling, in-frame beta chains kept. Each record represents a unique CDR3 protein, reported with the most common genes and DNA among its rows. These V and J calls derive from TCRdb rather than the authors' analysis. The sample records roughly 700,000 distinct CDR3 sequences, around a third of which are singletons. The ten most abundant clones make up roughly 31% of the sample.

Material: blood. The receptor was derived from a woman in her thirties or forties with Graves' hyperthyroidism. The chain is made from TRBV19 and TRBJ1-2, and TRBD1 aligns with 8 junction nucleotides. The DNA is TGTGCCAGTAGTATAACAGGGGGGTCGGCGGATGGCTACACCTTC. It translates to CASSITGGSADGYTF.